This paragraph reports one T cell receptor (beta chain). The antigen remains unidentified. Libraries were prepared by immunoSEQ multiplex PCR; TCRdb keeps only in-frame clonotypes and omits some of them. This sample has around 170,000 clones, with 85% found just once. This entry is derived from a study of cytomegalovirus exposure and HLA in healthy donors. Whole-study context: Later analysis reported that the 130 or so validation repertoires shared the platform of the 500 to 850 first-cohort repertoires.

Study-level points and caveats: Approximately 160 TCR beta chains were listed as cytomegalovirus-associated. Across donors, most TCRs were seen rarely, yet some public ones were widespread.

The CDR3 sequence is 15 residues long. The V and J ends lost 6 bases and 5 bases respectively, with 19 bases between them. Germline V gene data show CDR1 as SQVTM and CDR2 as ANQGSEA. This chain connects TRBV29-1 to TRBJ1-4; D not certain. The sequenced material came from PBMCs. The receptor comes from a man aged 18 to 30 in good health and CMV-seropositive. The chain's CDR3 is CSVGTLDGGNEKLFF. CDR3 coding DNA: TGCAGCGTGGGCACCCTCGACGGAGGAAATGAAAAACTGTTTTTT.